This TCR beta chain was sequenced during a study of cytomegalovirus exposure and HLA in healthy donors. Germline V CDR1 and CDR2: MRHNA, SNTAGT. CDR3 length equals 16 residues. V gave up 3 bases and J gave up 4 bases, with 17 bases separating them. As concerns this clone: The antigen remains undetermined.

In the PCR, 60 Vbeta and 13 Jbeta primers were used. Using immunoSEQ multiplex PCR, the repertoire was profiled, and TCRdb retains in-frame clones only, with some absent. Of some 100,000 clones in the sample, about 70% were seen once. Findings and caveats of the study: On later analysis, the bulk of CMV-associated TCR beta chains appeared to be HLA-restricted.

The TCR sequence derives from a woman under 30 in good health and CMV-seropositive. Sequencing was performed on PBMCs. The chain uses TRBV6-4 and TRBJ2-3; weak D call: TRBD2 (6 bases). CDR3 residues: CASSDGGALGADTQYF. CDR3 sequence (DNA): TGTGCCAGCAGTGATGGCGGGGCGCTTGGGGCAGATACGCAGTATTTT.